The rows below give T cell receptor beta chains drawn from one sample of a study of T-cell reconstitution after alpha-beta-depleted transplantation in children. One entry per CDR3 protein results from TCRdb running MiXCR on the PCR reads. The sample yields approximately 170,000 distinct CDR3 sequences, 11% seen once. The material was PBMCs, obtained before TCRalphabeta/CD19-depleted stem cell transplant. All receptors come from a boy younger than 10 with acute myeloid leukemia, due to receive a stem cell transplant. Each CDR3 is given with its conserved first and last residue. A D gene is named only where the DNA matches it firmly. A clone size is listed for some rows: how often the clone was seen (once, few, many), or a class if it is expanded.

clone_size: many
d_call: TRBD1
v_call: TRBV28
j_call: TRBJ1-5
cdr3_nt: TGTGCCAGCAGCCAAGCGGGACAGGGGACCGATGAGCCCCAGCATTTT
cdr3_aa: CASSQAGQGTDEPQHF

clone_size: -
d_call: -
v_call: TRBV5-4
j_call: TRBJ1-1
cdr3_nt: TGTGCCAGCAGCTTGGGTGCATTGAACACTGAAGCTTTCTTT
cdr3_aa: CASSLGALNTEAFF

clone_size: many
d_call: TRBD2
v_call: TRBV20-1
j_call: TRBJ2-3
cdr3_nt: TGCAGTGCTAGAGCCACGGCTAGCGGGAGCTACACCTATACGCAGTATTTT
cdr3_aa: CSARATASGSYTYTQYF

clone_size: many
d_call: -
v_call: TRBV12-3/TRBV12-4
j_call: TRBJ2-1
cdr3_nt: TGTGCCAGCAGGCCAGCGATGGGGGCAATGGGGTACAATGAGCAGTTCTTC
cdr3_aa: CASRPAMGAMGYNEQFF

clone_size: many
d_call: TRBD2
v_call: TRBV5-1
j_call: TRBJ2-1
cdr3_nt: TGCGCCAGCAGCTTTAACCCCCGGGGGGGCGTTTACAATGAGCAGTTCTTC
cdr3_aa: CASSFNPRGGVYNEQFF

clone_size: many
d_call: TRBD1
v_call: TRBV12-3/TRBV12-4
j_call: TRBJ1-6
cdr3_nt: TGTGCCAGCAGGGGGACAGCTAATTCACCCCTCCACTTT
cdr3_aa: CASRGTANSPLHF

clone_size: many
d_call: -
v_call: TRBV27
j_call: TRBJ2-5
cdr3_nt: TGTGCCAGCAGTTTACAGGGGACCCAAGAGACCCAGTACTTC
cdr3_aa: CASSLQGTQETQYF

clone_size: many
d_call: -
v_call: TRBV12-3/TRBV12-4
j_call: TRBJ2-7
cdr3_nt: TGTGCCAGCAGTTGGGGTAGACCCCCCATTCAATTC
cdr3_aa: CASSWGRPPIQF

clone_size: many
d_call: -
v_call: TRBV5-1
j_call: TRBJ2-1
cdr3_nt: TGCGCCAGCAGCGATACTAGGGAGCAGTTCTTC
cdr3_aa: CASSDTREQFF

clone_size: few
d_call: -
v_call: TRBV19
j_call: TRBJ1-3
cdr3_nt: TGTGCCAGTCGCAGGGCGAGTGGAAACACCATATATTTT
cdr3_aa: CASRRASGNTIYF

clone_size: many
d_call: TRBD1
v_call: TRBV12-3/TRBV12-4
j_call: TRBJ1-5
cdr3_nt: TGTGCCAGCAGTTTAGTAGCCGGGACAGGGGGCAATCAGCCCCAGCATTTT
cdr3_aa: CASSLVAGTGGNQPQHF

clone_size: many
d_call: TRBD2
v_call: TRBV4-1
j_call: TRBJ2-3
cdr3_nt: TGCGCCAGCAGCCAAGGACCGCGAGCGGGGGGGGGAGATACGCAGTATTTT
cdr3_aa: CASSQGPRAGGGDTQYF

clone_size: many
d_call: TRBD1
v_call: TRBV27
j_call: TRBJ1-1
cdr3_nt: TGTGCCAGCAGTTTACTTAACAGGGGGGAGAACACTGAAGCTTTCTTT
cdr3_aa: CASSLLNRGENTEAFF

clone_size: many
d_call: -
v_call: TRBV29-1
j_call: TRBJ1-1
cdr3_nt: TGCAGCGTTAAGGAGAACACTGAAGCTTTCTTT
cdr3_aa: CSVKENTEAFF

clone_size: many
d_call: -
v_call: TRBV12-3/TRBV12-4
j_call: TRBJ1-1
cdr3_nt: TGTGCCAGCACCCTCTCGACGGTGAACACTGAAGCTTTCTTT
cdr3_aa: CASTLSTVNTEAFF

clone_size: many
d_call: -
v_call: TRBV5-5
j_call: TRBJ2-4
cdr3_nt: TGTGCCAGCAGCCCAGGTGAGGGTGGAAACATTCAGTACTTC
cdr3_aa: CASSPGEGGNIQYF

clone_size: many
d_call: -
v_call: TRBV20-1
j_call: TRBJ1-6
cdr3_nt: TGCAGTGCTAGCCGTAGGGACGGGAATTCACCCCTCCACTTT
cdr3_aa: CSASRRDGNSPLHF

clone_size: many
d_call: -
v_call: TRBV7-9
j_call: TRBJ2-5
cdr3_nt: TGTGCCAGCACCTCAGGGGTCCGGGAGGACAAGGCGACCCAGTACTTC
cdr3_aa: CASTSGVREDKATQYF

clone_size: many
d_call: -
v_call: TRBV6-4
j_call: TRBJ2-3
cdr3_nt: TGTGCCAGCAGTCCACCCCGAAAATGGATTGGCCGCCATCGCCGGATTAGCACAGATACGCAGTATTTT
cdr3_aa: CASSPPRKWIGRHRRISTDTQYF

clone_size: few
d_call: -
v_call: TRBV18
j_call: TRBJ1-1
cdr3_nt: TGTGCCAGCTCACGGCGGGAGTTTGGCACTGAAGCTTTCTTT
cdr3_aa: CASSRREFGTEAFF

clone_size: many
d_call: TRBD1
v_call: TRBV5-6
j_call: TRBJ1-1
cdr3_nt: TGTGCCAGCAGAAGGACAGGGAGGAACACTGAAGCTTTCTTT
cdr3_aa: CASRRTGRNTEAFF

clone_size: many
d_call: -
v_call: TRBV20-1
j_call: TRBJ1-1
cdr3_nt: TGCAGTGCTCCCATGGGGGCAGGGAGGGACACTGAAGCTTTCTTT
cdr3_aa: CSAPMGAGRDTEAFF

clone_size: many
d_call: -
v_call: TRBV12-3/TRBV12-4
j_call: TRBJ2-1
cdr3_nt: TGTGCCACTCAAAGTGCGGGGTCGGGCTACAATGAGCAGTTCTTC
cdr3_aa: CATQSAGSGYNEQFF

clone_size: many
d_call: TRBD1
v_call: TRBV12-3/TRBV12-4
j_call: TRBJ1-3
cdr3_nt: TGTGCCAGCAGCAACTTACAGGGGGTGGTCAACACCATATATTTT
cdr3_aa: CASSNLQGVVNTIYF

clone_size: many
d_call: TRBD1
v_call: TRBV6-1
j_call: TRBJ2-7
cdr3_nt: TGTGCCAGCAGAGTGGGACAGGGCAGCTCCTACGAGCAGTACTTC
cdr3_aa: CASRVGQGSSYEQYF

clone_size: many
d_call: -
v_call: TRBV29-1
j_call: TRBJ2-4
cdr3_nt: TGCAGCGTTGAAGTCTACGGGACACTGGTAAACATTCAGTACTTC
cdr3_aa: CSVEVYGTLVNIQYF

clone_size: many
d_call: -
v_call: TRBV12-3/TRBV12-4
j_call: TRBJ1-1
cdr3_nt: TGTGCCAGCAGTCTACGTACCGGGACCCACAAAGGAGCTTTCTTT
cdr3_aa: CASSLRTGTHKGAFF

clone_size: few
d_call: -
v_call: TRBV19
j_call: TRBJ2-7
cdr3_nt: TGTGCCAGTAGCAGGAGGGCTAGCCCTGTTCGGAACGAGCAGTACTTC
cdr3_aa: CASSRRASPVRNEQYF

clone_size: many
d_call: -
v_call: TRBV12-3/TRBV12-4
j_call: TRBJ2-7
cdr3_nt: TGTGCCAGCAGTTTACACGGTCTATCCTACGAGCAGTACTTC
cdr3_aa: CASSLHGLSYEQYF

clone_size: many
d_call: TRBD2
v_call: TRBV5-6
j_call: TRBJ2-2
cdr3_nt: TGTGCCAGCAGCAGCAGTTTAGCGGGAGACCACACCGGGGAGCTGTTTTTT
cdr3_aa: CASSSSLAGDHTGELFF

clone_size: many
d_call: -
v_call: TRBV3-1
j_call: TRBJ2-2
cdr3_nt: TGTGCCAGCAGCCAAGACCCAGTGTTCGGGGAGCTGTTTTTT
cdr3_aa: CASSQDPVFGELFF